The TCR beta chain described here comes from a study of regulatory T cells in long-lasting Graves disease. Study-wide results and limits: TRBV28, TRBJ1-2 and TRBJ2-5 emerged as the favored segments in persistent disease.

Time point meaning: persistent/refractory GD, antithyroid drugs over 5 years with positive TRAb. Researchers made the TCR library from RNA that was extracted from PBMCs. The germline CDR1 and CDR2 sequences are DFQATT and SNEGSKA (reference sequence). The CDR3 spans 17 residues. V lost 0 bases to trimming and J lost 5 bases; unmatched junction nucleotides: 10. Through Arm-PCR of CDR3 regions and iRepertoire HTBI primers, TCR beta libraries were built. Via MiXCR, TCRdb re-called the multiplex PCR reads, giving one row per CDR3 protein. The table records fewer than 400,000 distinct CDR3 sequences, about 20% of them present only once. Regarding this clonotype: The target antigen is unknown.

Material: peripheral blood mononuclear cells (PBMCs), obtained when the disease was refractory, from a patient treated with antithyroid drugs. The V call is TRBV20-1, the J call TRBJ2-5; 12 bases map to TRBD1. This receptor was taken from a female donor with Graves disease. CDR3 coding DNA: TGCAGTGCTAGAGATAGGGACGGGACAGGGGGCCGGGAGACCCAGTACTTC. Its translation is CSARDRDGTGGRETQYF.